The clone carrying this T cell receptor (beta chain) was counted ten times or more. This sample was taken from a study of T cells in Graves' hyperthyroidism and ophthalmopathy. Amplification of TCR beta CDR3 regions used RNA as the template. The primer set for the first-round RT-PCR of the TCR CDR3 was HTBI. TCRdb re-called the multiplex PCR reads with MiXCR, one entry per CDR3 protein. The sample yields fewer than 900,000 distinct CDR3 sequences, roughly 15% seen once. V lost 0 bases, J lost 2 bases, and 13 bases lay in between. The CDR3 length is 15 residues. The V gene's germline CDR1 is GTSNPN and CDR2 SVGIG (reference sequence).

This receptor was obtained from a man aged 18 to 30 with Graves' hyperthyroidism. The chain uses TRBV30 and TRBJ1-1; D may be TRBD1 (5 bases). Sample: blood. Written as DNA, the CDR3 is TGTGCCTGGAGTGTAGGGCCGGGACCAAACACTGAAGCTTTCTTT. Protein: CAWSVGPGPNTEAFF.